These 7 T cell receptor beta chains share one sample of origin, sequenced in a study of T cells in Graves' hyperthyroidism and ophthalmopathy. The CDR3 regions of TCR beta were amplified from RNA transcripts. The HTBI primer set drove a first-round RT-PCR of the TCR CDR3. MiXCR, run by TCRdb on the multiplex PCR reads, gives a single entry per CDR3 protein. The sample consists of around 700,000 distinct CDR3 sequences, approximately 18% of them appearing once. The sample consisted of blood. The receptors were sampled from a woman in her 50s with Graves' hyperthyroidism that later progressed to Graves' ophthalmopathy.

This clonotype was found a few times. The junction differs from germline at one of its ends, possibly a read error. The gene calls are TRBV7-7 and TRBJ1-1, with D unresolved. CDR3 length: 13 amino acids. CDR1 SSHAT and CDR2 FNYEAQ come from the germline V gene (reference sequence). The CDR3 bases are TGTGCTAGCAGCTTACGACCCCAAACTGAAGCTTTCTTT. Protein: CASSLRPQTEAFF.

The sample holds many counts of this clonotype. The chain employs TRBV18 and TRBJ1-1, with 7 nucleotides matching TRBD1. CDR1 is KGHSH and CDR2 is LQKENI in the germline V gene. This CDR3 comprises 16 residues. V dropped 2 bases and J dropped 4; count of bases not matched to a gene: 10. The CDR3 here is CASSPDRAVMGTEAFF. The CDR3 bases are TGTGCCAGCTCACCAGACAGGGCGGTCATGGGCACTGAAGCTTTCTTT.

At least ten counts were recorded for this clonotype. The chain links TRBV18 to TRBJ1-1; perhaps TRBD1 as D (5 bases). The V and J ends lost 9 bases and 3 bases respectively, with 14 bases between them. The CDR3 loop spans 13 amino acids. In germline, CDR1 is KGHSH, CDR2 LQKENI. The CDR3 DNA sequence: TGTGCCAGTTTCCCCAGGGTCGACACTGAAGCTTTCTTT. Amino acids: CASFPRVDTEAFF.

This clonotype showed up many times. V is TRBV3-1 and J is TRBJ1-1; 9 positions agree with TRBD1. CDR3 length equals 21 residues. V lost 1 base and J lost 4; bases outside the gene matches: 22. The germline gives CDR1 LGHDT, CDR2 YNNKEL (reference sequence). CDR3 in amino acids: CASSQGDVLLRDRERRTEAFF. Written as DNA, the CDR3 is TGTGCCAGCAGCCAAGGAGACGTTTTACTCCGGGACAGGGAACGACGCACTGAAGCTTTCTTT.

This chain links TRBV14 with TRBJ1-6; TRBD1 might be the D (6 bases). This CDR3 has 15 residues. V lost 4 bases and J 6 bases, leaving 13 bases between the germline ends. From germline, CDR1 is SGHDN and CDR2 FVKESK. CDR3 in DNA: TGTGCCAGCAGCCGTACGTCGGGGGCTAATTCACCCCTCCACTTT. This sequence encodes CASSRTSGANSPLHF.

V and J are TRBV9 and TRBJ1-2; D is undetermined. V lost 2 bases to trimming and J lost 2 bases, with 10 bases between them. This CDR3 region has 14 residues. CDR1 is SGDLS and CDR2 is YYNGEE in the germline V gene. CDR3 in DNA: TGTGCCAGCAGCGTCGGAATTCCGAACTATGGCTACACCTTC. It specifies CASSVGIPNYGYTF.

This clonotype was recorded at least ten times. This chain connects TRBV29-1 to TRBJ2-2; D remains ambiguous. V lost 0 bases, J lost 6 bases, and 11 bases lay in between. Per germline, CDR1 SQVTM and CDR2 ANQGSEA. The CDR3 sequence is 14 residues long. The CDR3 loop is CSVEDQMRPGELFF. The CDR3 DNA reads as TGCAGCGTTGAAGATCAGATGAGGCCCGGGGAGCTGTTTTTT.